This T cell receptor beta chain was recorded in a study of blood T cell repertoires in COVID-19. Turning to the study itself: COVID-19 samples collected from the United States, Italy and Spain covered acute and convalescent phases. Sources were T cells, B-cell-depleted T cells, or PBMCs; the material itself was cDNA or gDNA.

The V end lost 1 base, the J end lost 0 bases, and 16 bases lay between the germline ends. The CDR3 has 17 amino acids. Germline lookup yields CDR1 LGHNA and CDR2 YSLEER. Original methodology: Estimated nucleated cell counts came from reference gene primer amplification. The assay was immunoSEQ multiplex PCR, and TCRdb's table has in-frame clones only and misses some. Clone size and the V and J calls come from that table; the DNA yielded D and trimming. This sample has around 230,000 clones, with 70% to 85% found just once. The sample consisted of PBMCs or T cells enriched from blood (not recorded which). The sequence derives from a man in his forties who had recovered from COVID-19. The chain carries TRBV4-3 and TRBJ2-7; D may be TRBD2 (6 bases). CDR3 in DNA: TGCGCCAGCAGCCAAGTCGGGAGAGGAGCGAGCTCCTACGAGCAGTACTTC. It is translated as CASSQVGRGASSYEQYF.